This TCR beta chain derives from a study of shared clonotypes between healthy human individuals. Sorted-subset replicate PCRs used roughly 180 ng DNA, about 30,000 T cell genomes. Sequenced by immunoSEQ multiplex PCR; TCRdb stores in-frame clones only, minus some. The table has about 95,000 clones, 65% to 70% seen once. This clone was counted many times. The V segment lost 3 bases and the J segment 2 bases; nucleotides outside the gene matches: 15. Germline CDR1 reads SGHRS; CDR2 reads YFSETQ. The CDR3 runs 18 residues. V is TRBV5-1 and J is TRBJ2-5; 8 positions agree with TRBD2. The receptor was derived from a man aged 25-45 years in good health. Specimen: memory CD8+ T cells sorted from blood. Stated subset: CD45RO+ cells pooled with CCR7-negative TemRA cells. CDR3 region: CASSSSLAGQFVQETQYF. DNA of the CDR3: TGCGCCAGCAGCTCATCCCTAGCGGGTCAGTTTGTACAAGAGACCCAGTACTTC. The variable domain in full, completed from reference TRBV5-1 and TRBJ2-5, reads KAGVTQTPRYLIKTRGQQVTLSCSPISGHRSVSWYQQTPGQGLQFLFEYFSETQRNKGNFPGRFSGRQFSNSRSEMNVSTLELGDSALYLCASSSSLAGQFVQETQYFGPGTRLLVL.